One and the same sample provided the 6 T cell receptor beta chains below, sequenced in a study of human T cells and chemical hapten exposure. Stated time point: patch test 2, 6 weeks after DPC sensitization. Stated treatment: therapeutic diphenylcyclopropenone sensitization with weekly scalp DPC. TCRdb independently ran MiXCR on the RACE reads; one entry per CDR3 protein. The sample contains tens of thousands of distinct CDR3 sequences, roughly 10% of which appear only once. Sequencing was performed on whole blood, taken in connection with sensitization to the hapten diphenylcyclopropenone (DPC). These receptors originate from a woman aged 25 to 39 with alopecia areata. Some clones in this sample may be carry-over from other donors' samples.

This clonotype has a count of ten or more. The chain carries TRBV7-9 and TRBJ2-5; D is tentatively TRBD1 or TRBD2 (5 bases each). The germline CDR1 and CDR2 sequences are SEHNR and FQNEAQ (reference sequence). This CDR3 comprises 16 residues. Trimming removed 2 bases at V and 3 bases at J, with 16 bases between. In DNA form, the CDR3 reads TGTGCCAGCAGCTTACCCTCCGGGACGGACGAAGAGACCCAGTACTTC. Residues: CASSLPSGTDEETQYF.

This clonotype was found many times. The chain has TRBV18 and TRBJ2-7; 7 bases are a match to TRBD1. Germline-derived CDR1 and CDR2 are KGHSH and LQKENI. The CDR3 covers 13 residues. V was pared by 6 bases and J by 9 bases, with 11 bases of the junction left unmatched. The CDR3 region has the DNA TGTGCCAGCTCGTCGGGACAGTTCCCTCGGCAGTACTTC. It translates to CASSSGQFPRQYF.

The chain couples TRBV4-2 to TRBJ1-2, with 7 bases identical to TRBD1. Trimming cost V 4 bases and J 0 bases; bases outside gene matches: 5. The CDR3 has 15 residues. Germline CDR1 LGHNA, CDR2 YNFKEQ. CDR3 nucleotide sequence: TGTGCCAGCAGCCCGGACAGGTTAGCTAACTATGGCTACACCTTC. Protein product: CASSPDRLANYGYTF.

This clonotype was seen many times. This chain joins TRBV29-1 and TRBJ1-2; perhaps TRBD1 as D (5 bases). V lost 7 bases and J lost 8, with 14 bases in between. The CDR3 is 11 amino acids. Germline CDR1 and CDR2: SQVTM and ANQGSEA. In DNA, the CDR3 is TGCAGCGCCGAGGCAGGGAAGGGCTACACCTTC. Translation: CSAEAGKGYTF.

The sample holds many counts of this clonotype. This chain connects TRBV6-6 to TRBJ2-7; possible D gene TRBD2, 5 bases. V was trimmed by 9 bases and J by 0 bases, leaving 18 bases between them. Germline-derived CDR1 and CDR2 are MNHNY and SVGAGI (reference sequence). CDR3 length: 15 residues. In DNA form, the CDR3 reads TGTGCCAGTCACGGTGGCGGGCCGAGCTCCTACGAGCAGTACTTC. It translates to CASHGGGPSSYEQYF.

This clonotype was recorded a few times. The J gene is TRBJ1-5, the V gene TRBV5-5; 7 bases agree with TRBD1. The ends lost 0 bases at V and 6 bases at J; junction bases unmatched: 6. The CDR3 loop spans 15 amino acids. Germline loops: CDR1 SGHKS, CDR2 YYEKEE (reference sequence). CDR3 sequence: CASSLGQGSGQPQHF. As DNA, the CDR3 is TGTGCCAGCAGCTTGGGACAGGGTAGTGGTCAGCCCCAGCATTTT. The full variable domain, its missing parts supplied by reference TRBV5-5 and TRBJ1-5, is DAGVTQSPTHLIKTRGQQVTLRCSPISGHKSVSWYQQVLGQGPQFIFQYYEKEERGRGNFPDRFSARQFPNYSSELNVNALLLGDSALYLCASSLGQGSGQPQHFGDGTRLSIL.